These 9 T cell receptor beta chains originate from one sample sequenced in a study of shared clonotypes between healthy human individuals. Profiling relied on immunoSEQ multiplex PCR, and the TCRdb table lists in-frame clones only, not all of them. The sample consists of roughly 2.2 million clones, just under 95% of them appearing once. Sequences were obtained from naive CD4+ T cells from PBMCs. Sample subset: CD45RA+ positively selected. The receptors were gathered from a man aged 18 to 29 in good health. Some clones in this sample may be carry-over from other donors' samples.

The rearrangement uses TRBV7-2 and TRBJ2-1; 9 nucleotides line up with TRBD2. Trimming at V came to 2 bases and at J to 0 bases, leaving 5 bases not matched to a gene. This CDR3 is built from 17 residues. CDR1 and CDR2 (germline): SGHTA, FQGNSA. The CDR3 is CASSLISSGSSYNEQFF. The CDR3, as DNA: TGTGCCAGCAGCTTAATTAGTAGCGGGAGCTCCTACAATGAGCAGTTCTTC.

The gene calls are TRBV18 and TRBJ1-2; D may be TRBD1 (6 bases). With 4 bases removed from V and 3 bases from J, the gap between germline ends came to 21 bases. Germline V gene data show CDR1 as KGHSH and CDR2 as LQKENI. This CDR3 spans 17 amino acids. In DNA form, the CDR3 reads TGTGCCAGCTCACAATTCAACAGGGTCGGCATGGACTATGGCTACACCTTC. It translates to CASSQFNRVGMDYGYTF.

The rearrangement links TRBV30 to TRBJ1-3, with a weak D call TRBD1 (6 bases). CDR1 is GTSNPN and CDR2 is SVGIG in the germline V gene (reference sequence). CDR3 size: 14 residues. V was pared by 3 bases and J by 0 bases, with 9 bases between. The CDR3 DNA reads TGTGCCTGGAGAGACAGGCCCTCTGGAAACACCATATATTTT. Its translation is CAWRDRPSGNTIYF.

This chain uses TRBV28 with TRBJ1-2; no clear D gene. This CDR3 is built from 23 residues. Trimming pared 7 bases from V and 6 bases from J, leaving 45 bases between. Per germline, CDR1 MDHEN and CDR2 SYDVKM. The CDR3, as DNA: TGTGCCAGCATTCCCCCCCGCGTAGGATGGTTCAAGGATGGTTCCCCCCACCCGGATGGCTACACCTTC. Translated, it gives CASIPPRVGWFKDGSPHPDGYTF.

The rearrangement links TRBV7-3 to TRBJ2-5; 9 bases map to TRBD2. CDR1 and CDR2 from the germline V gene are SGHTA and FQGTGA. The CDR3 runs to 15 residues. The J segment lost 7 bases and the V segment lost 4 bases, leaving 10 bases of the junction unmatched. In DNA form, the CDR3 reads TGTGCCAGCAGCTCCCCGGGACTAGCAACGGCGACCCAGTACTTC. Its protein is CASSSPGLATATQYF.

The chain employs TRBV18 and TRBJ2-1, with D possibly TRBD2 on 6 matching bases. Trimming removed 1 base from V and 8 bases from J, with 9 bases in between. This CDR3 is built from 13 residues. Per the germline V gene, CDR1 is KGHSH and CDR2 is LQKENI. The CDR3 nucleotides read TGTGCCAGCTCACCACGGTCGGGAGATGAGCAGTTCTTC. It specifies CASSPRSGDEQFF.

As to this clone: Other DNA sequences in this specimen translate into the identical CDR3. The chain combines TRBV20-1 with TRBJ1-2, with no clear D. Trimming removed 5 bases at V and 4 bases at J, with 5 bases between. Germline V CDR1 and CDR2: DFQATT, SNEGSKA (reference sequence). This CDR3 is built from 10 residues. CDR3 sequence reads: CSAGSYGYTF. As DNA, the CDR3 is TGCAGTGCTGGATCCTATGGCTACACCTTC.

The chain recombines TRBV5-1 with TRBJ2-3, with a tentative D call TRBD1 (6 bases). V was clipped by 2 bases and J by 6 bases, with 10 bases between them. The length of the CDR3 is 13 residues. The germline V gene encodes CDR1 SGHRS and CDR2 YFSETQ. The CDR3 DNA reads as TGCGCCAGCAGCTTACAGGGCGATGATACGCAGTATTTT. Encoded protein: CASSLQGDDTQYF.

The chain recombines TRBV28 with TRBJ2-7; the match to TRBD2 covers 11 bases. The DNA matches TRBJ2-5 better at its end, which makes the J call doubtful. Looked up from germline, CDR1 is MDHEN and CDR2 is SYDVKM. The CDR3 consists of 16 residues. CDR3 loop: CASSKLAGASRETQYF. The CDR3 DNA follows: TGTGCCAGCAGCAAACTAGCGGGAGCGTCACGAGAGACCCAGTACTTC.